These 13 T cell receptor beta chains were sequenced from one sample in a study of Ad26.COV2.S vaccination and SARS-CoV-2 variants. TCRdb's table, derived via immunoSEQ multiplex PCR, lists solely in-frame clones and lacks some. The repertoire includes 250,000 to 300,000 clones, about 89% of them detected once, and around 3% sits in the top ten. Treatment described: approximately 18 received Ad26.COV2.S at low or high dose, single or two shots; 5 received placebo; per-sample allocation not given. Sample collection was performed on day 63 after the first vaccine or placebo injection. The source was peripheral blood, collected in a trial of Ad26.COV2.S vaccine versus placebo. Every receptor here comes from a person between 18 and 59 years old who received the Ad26.COV2.S COVID-19 vaccine or a placebo.

The chain employs TRBV4-2 and TRBJ1-1, with a weak D call TRBD1 (6 bases). CDR3 length equals 17 residues. Trimming took 4 bases from V and 1 from J, leaving 19 bases between them. Germline-derived CDR1 and CDR2 are LGHNA and YNFKEQ. CDR3 bases: TGTGCCAGCAGCCGGACTACAGGGAGGACTGAGAACACTGAAGCTTTCTTT. Protein: CASSRTTGRTENTEAFF.

The sample holds one count of this clone. The chain links TRBV18 to TRBJ1-1; D not resolved. The ends were cut back, 4 bases at V and 7 bases at J, with 13 bases in the middle. Germline values: CDR1 KGHSH, CDR2 LQKENI. The CDR3 is made up of 13 amino acids. In DNA form, the CDR3 reads TGTGCCAGCTCACGGGTCGATAAGGGTGAAGCTTTCTTT. Protein product: CASSRVDKGEAFF.

This chain uses TRBV20-1 with TRBJ2-7; 9 bases align to TRBD2. V was pared by 3 bases and J by 4 bases, with 7 bases of the junction left unmatched. The CDR3 runs to 14 residues. Per germline, CDR1 DFQATT and CDR2 SNEGSKA (reference sequence). The CDR3 sequence: CSASLGLAGYEQYF. CDR3 nucleotides: TGCAGTGCTAGTTTAGGGCTAGCGGGATACGAGCAGTACTTC.

The chain carries TRBV7-9 and TRBJ1-2; no firm D call. V lost 2 bases and J 4 bases, leaving 5 bases between the germline ends. The CDR3 loop spans 12 amino acids. Looked up from germline, CDR1 is SEHNR and CDR2 is FQNEAQ (reference sequence). CDR3 region: CASSLNFYGYTF. CDR3 sequence (DNA): TGTGCCAGCAGCTTAAACTTCTATGGCTACACCTTC.

To note about this clone: Compared with germline, one end of the junction differs, possibly owing to a read error. The chain links TRBV12-3 or TRBV12-4 to TRBJ2-3, with D perhaps matching TRBD2 (6 bases). This CDR3 contains 12 residues. CDR3 amino acids: CASSVAADTQYF. CDR3 sequence (DNA): TGTGCCAGCAGTGTAGCGGCAGATACGCAGTATTTT.

This clone was recorded only once. This chain joins TRBV30 and TRBJ1-2, with TRBD1 as a possible D gene (6 bases). CDR3 size: 11 residues. Germline V gene lookup returns CDR1 GTSNPN and CDR2 SVGIG (reference sequence). V lost 6 bases to trimming and J lost 7 bases, with 12 bases between them. The DNA of the CDR3 is TGTGCCTGCACAGGGCAGGGTGGCTACACCTTC. It codes for CACTGQGGYTF.

The CDR3 nucleotides read TGTGCCATCAGTGTAAACGGCGTGAACACTGAAGCTTTCTTT. The encoded protein is CAISVNGVNTEAFF. The chain employs TRBV10-3 and TRBJ1-1; no clear D. The V end was cut by 4 bases, the J end by 0 bases, with 9 bases between. The CDR3 runs 14 residues. From germline, CDR1 is ENHRY and CDR2 SYGVKD.

There are a few counts of this clone. The rearrangement joins TRBV6-1 to TRBJ1-2; D not certain. The CDR3 contains 15 residues. The germline V and J ends were trimmed by 1 base and 4 bases, with 13 bases remaining between them. Germline V CDR1 and CDR2: MNHNS, SASEGT. The CDR3 loop is CASSEDGFQVYGYTF. CDR3 in DNA: TGTGCCAGCAGTGAAGACGGGTTTCAGGTCTATGGCTACACCTTC.

This clone was counted once. The V gene is TRBV29-1, the J gene TRBJ2-5, with 8 bases identical to TRBD2. CDR1 and CDR2 (germline): SQVTM, ANQGSEA. Losses at the gene ends were 7 bases for V and 2 bases for J; bases not matched to a gene: 9. The CDR3 contains 14 residues. CDR3 residues: CSAQRGSSQETQYF. CDR3 DNA: TGCAGCGCTCAGCGGGGGAGCAGTCAAGAGACCCAGTACTTC.

This clone turned up a few times. The V and J genes are TRBV19 and TRBJ1-1; D is unclear. Trimming shortened V by 11 bases and J by 3 bases, and 13 bases separated the two germline ends. The CDR3 runs to 12 residues. Germline V gene sequence: CDR1 LNHDA, CDR2 SQIVND (reference sequence). CDR3 sequence (DNA): TGTGCCTCGAAGGACGGGCACACTGAAGCTTTCTTT. This encodes CASKDGHTEAFF.

The V gene is TRBV6-5, the J gene TRBJ1-1; 8 bases agree with TRBD1. Germline V gives CDR1 MNHEY, CDR2 SVGAGI. Losses at the gene ends were 1 base for V and 1 base for J; bases not matched to a gene: 2. This CDR3 has 15 residues. CDR3 DNA sequence: TGTGCCAGCAGTTACTGGGGACAGGCGAACACTGAAGCTTTCTTT. It translates to CASSYWGQANTEAFF.

The J gene is TRBJ2-6, the V gene TRBV28, with TRBD1 identical over 10 bases. The CDR3 loop spans 18 amino acids. Germline assignment: CDR1 MDHEN and CDR2 SYDVKM. Trimming at V came to 6 bases and at J to 3 bases, leaving 11 bases not matched to a gene. CDR3 region: CASRGFRDRGSGANVLTF. CDR3 in DNA: TGTGCCAGCAGGGGATTCCGGGACAGGGGTAGTGGGGCCAACGTCCTGACTTTC.

The V and J genes are TRBV7-3 and TRBJ2-1; possible D gene TRBD1, 6 bases. V lost 6 bases to trimming and J lost 7 bases, with 10 bases between them. The CDR3 has 12 amino acids. CDR1 is SGHTA and CDR2 is FQGTGA in the germline V gene. Written as DNA, the CDR3 is TGTGCCAGCAGTATCCAGGGGAATGAGCAGTTCTTC. This encodes CASSIQGNEQFF.